This is a list of T cell receptor beta chains from one sample in a study of cytomegalovirus exposure and HLA in healthy donors. Some clones are missing from TCRdb's copy, which holds only in-frame ones; the method was immunoSEQ multiplex PCR. The sample totals some 150,000 clones. The sample consisted of PBMCs. The receptors were sampled from a woman aged 18-30 years in good health and CMV-seropositive. The CDR3 runs from the conserved cysteine through the conserved F or W.

j_call cdr3_length v_call cdr3_aa
TRBJ1-4 18 TRBV14 CASSQVHHAGQLNEKLFF
TRBJ1-4 13 TRBV5-5 CASSPDSNEKLFF
TRBJ1-2 14 TRBV2 CASSQQGLLYGYTF
TRBJ2-2 15 TRBV6-4 CASSALQGGTGELFF
TRBJ2-1 13 TRBV5-4 CASSYGSGNEQFF
TRBJ1-1 16 TRBV15 CATSRGTGAVNTEAFF
TRBJ1-2 11 TRBV2 CASHEGDGYTF
TRBJ2-7 15 TRBV5-1 CASSKDRGMVYEQYF
TRBJ1-1 12 TRBV7-9 CASSDDSYEAFF
TRBJ1-5 16 TRBV4-1 CASSSRGTGSNQPQHF
TRBJ1-1 16 TRBV5-1 CASSPLTTGANTEAFF
TRBJ2-7 16 TRBV11-2 CASSPLRREVSYEQYF
TRBJ2-1 16 TRBV7-2 CASSQKPGQGLYEQFF
TRBJ2-7 13 TRBV15 CATSPRQGHEQYF
TRBJ1-2 10 TRBV5-8 CASSLEGDTF
TRBJ2-1 15 TRBV7-3 CASSYGLAGYNEQFF
TRBJ1-5 15 TRBV6-5 CASSFSSGGLQPQHF
TRBJ2-7 16 TRBV6-5 CASSYSMAQGGYEQYF
TRBJ2-7 14 TRBV11-2 CASSLFSGGYEQYF
TRBJ1-2 13 TRBV18 CASSSEQGYGYTF
TRBJ2-2 14 TRBV2 CASSEHSNTGELFF
TRBJ1-3 14 TRBV11-2 CASSLRTGVNTIYF
TRBJ1-5 13 TRBV2 CASSGTENQPQHF
TRBJ1-6 16 TRBV7-2 CASSLPPAGVDSPLHF
TRBJ1-5 14 TRBV6-6 CAGRGPYSNQPQHF
TRBJ1-5 16 TRBV2 CASSEALGQGFQPQHF
TRBJ1-5 14 TRBV2 CASSGDRVYQPQHF
TRBJ1-5 15 TRBV7-2 CASSYRQGSNQPQHF
TRBJ2-7 18 TRBV27 CASSSRLFGGSPPYEQYF
. 14 TRBV5-1 CASSPERSSYEQYF
TRBJ1-5 18 TRBV6-1 CASSEEGTGWDGNQPQHF
TRBJ1-5 15 TRBV5-5 CASSSQALFNQPQHF
TRBJ2-1 13 TRBV18 CASSATQFYEQFF